These T cell receptor beta chains were read from a single sample in a study of breast tumors, draining lymph nodes, adjacent tissues. TCRdb used MiXCR to reprocess the multiplex PCR reads, holding one entry per CDR3 protein. The sample holds about 24,000 distinct CDR3 sequences; 60% to 70% are singletons and the top ten take about 25%. The source material was tumor-adjacent breast tissue. Receptor source: a female donor with breast cancer. Some clones in this sample may be carry-over from other donors' samples. CDR3s include the opening cysteine and the closing phenylalanine or tryptophan. The D gene is left open where the match is weak. The size of a clone is reported for some rows only, either as once, few or many, or as a class for expanded clones.

V: TRBV2
D: TRBD1
J: TRBJ1-2
size: .
CDR3: CASSDTQGVYGYTF
DNA: TGTGCCAGCAGTGACACCCAGGGGGTATATGGCTACACCTTC

V: TRBV12-3/TRBV12-4
D: .
J: TRBJ1-3
size: few
CDR3: CASSDLGVNGNTIYF
DNA: TGTGCCAGCAGTGATCTGGGGGTAAACGGAAACACCATATATTTT

V: TRBV15
D: .
J: TRBJ2-1
size: .
CDR3: CATSRDRGNYNEQFF
DNA: TGTGCCACCAGCAGAGATAGAGGAAACTACAATGAGCAGTTCTTC

V: TRBV29-1
D: TRBD1
J: TRBJ2-7
size: .
CDR3: CSAVGGTGGVEQYF
DNA: TGCAGCGCCGTGGGAGGGACAGGGGGAGTCGAGCAGTACTTC

V: TRBV5-1
D: .
J: TRBJ1-2
size: .
CDR3: CASSPGGTTNYGYTF
DNA: TGCGCCAGCAGCCCGGGGGGGACAACAAACTATGGCTACACCTTC

V: TRBV5-1
D: .
J: TRBJ1-5
size: .
CDR3: CASSEMTGGNLPQHF
DNA: TGCGCCAGCAGCGAGATGACGGGGGGTAATCTGCCCCAGCATTTT

V: TRBV20-1
D: .
J: TRBJ1-1
size: .
CDR3: CSASLGLLKTEAFF
DNA: TGCAGTGCTAGTCTCGGCCTTCTGAAGACTGAAGCTTTCTTT

V: TRBV27
D: TRBD1
J: TRBJ1-6
size: .
CDR3: CASSPGQARPLHF
DNA: TGTGCCAGCAGTCCAGGACAGGCACGACCCCTCCACTTT

V: TRBV5-1
D: .
J: TRBJ1-1
size: once
CDR3: CASSGEVSTEAFF
DNA: TGCGCCAGCAGCGGGGAAGTGAGCACTGAAGCTTTCTTT

V: TRBV9
D: TRBD2
J: TRBJ2-1
size: many
CDR3: CASSVAVAGGEQFF
DNA: TGTGCCAGCAGCGTAGCGGTAGCGGGAGGGGAGCAGTTCTTC

V: TRBV4-1
D: .
J: TRBJ2-2
size: .
CDR3: CASKGGGTNTGELFF
DNA: TGCGCCAGTAAGGGTGGAGGCACGAACACCGGGGAGCTGTTTTTT